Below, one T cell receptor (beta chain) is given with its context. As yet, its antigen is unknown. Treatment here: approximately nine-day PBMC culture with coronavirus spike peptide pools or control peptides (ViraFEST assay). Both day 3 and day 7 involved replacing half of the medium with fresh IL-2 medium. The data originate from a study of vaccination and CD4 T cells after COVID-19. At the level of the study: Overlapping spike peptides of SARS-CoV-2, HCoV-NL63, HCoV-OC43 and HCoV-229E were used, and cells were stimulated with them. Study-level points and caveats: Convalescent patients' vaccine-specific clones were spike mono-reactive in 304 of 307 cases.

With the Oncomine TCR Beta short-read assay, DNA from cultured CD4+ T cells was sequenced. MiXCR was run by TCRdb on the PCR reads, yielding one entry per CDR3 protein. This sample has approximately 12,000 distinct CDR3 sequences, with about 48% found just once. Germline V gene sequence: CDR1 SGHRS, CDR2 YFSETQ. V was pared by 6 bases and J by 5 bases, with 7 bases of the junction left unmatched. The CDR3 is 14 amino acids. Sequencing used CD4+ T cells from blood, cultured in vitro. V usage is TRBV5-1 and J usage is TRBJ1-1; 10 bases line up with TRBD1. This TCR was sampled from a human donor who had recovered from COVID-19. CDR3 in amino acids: CASTMGQGKTEAFF. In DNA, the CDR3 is TGCGCCAGCACCATGGGACAGGGGAAAACTGAAGCTTTCTTT.